This TCR beta chain was sequenced during a study of CD8+CD57+ T cells in acquired aplastic anemia. Study-wide findings and caveats: Found in both controls and patients were some 31 CD8+ CDR3 sequences.

Profiling that covered TCR beta VDJ and CDR3 relied on genomic DNA as its template. TCRdb processed the reads anew with MiXCR; each CDR3 protein has one entry. The repertoire has 400,000 to 600,000 distinct CDR3 sequences, around a third of them found once; the top ten carry roughly 0.8%. Sequencing involved patients with CD8+CD57+ cell expansion previously shown by flow cytometry. The enrolled patients all had severe acquired aplastic anemia. Receipt of therapy had not occurred in any patient by the time of blood sampling. V shed 2 bases, J shed 1 base, and the junction held 4 bases outside the gene matches. Germline V gene data show CDR1 as MNHEY and CDR2 as SVGAGI. This CDR3 comprises 15 residues. Details on this clonotype: The antigen is undetermined.

The sample comprised sorted CD4+, CD8+, or CD8+CD57+ T cells (not recorded which) from PBMCs. The receptor was isolated from a human donor with aplastic anemia. The gene calls are TRBV6-5 and TRBJ2-7; 8 bases are a match to TRBD1. In DNA, the CDR3 is TGTGCCAGCAGTTACGGGACAGGTTATTCCTACGAGCAGTACTTC. Protein: CASSYGTGYSYEQYF.